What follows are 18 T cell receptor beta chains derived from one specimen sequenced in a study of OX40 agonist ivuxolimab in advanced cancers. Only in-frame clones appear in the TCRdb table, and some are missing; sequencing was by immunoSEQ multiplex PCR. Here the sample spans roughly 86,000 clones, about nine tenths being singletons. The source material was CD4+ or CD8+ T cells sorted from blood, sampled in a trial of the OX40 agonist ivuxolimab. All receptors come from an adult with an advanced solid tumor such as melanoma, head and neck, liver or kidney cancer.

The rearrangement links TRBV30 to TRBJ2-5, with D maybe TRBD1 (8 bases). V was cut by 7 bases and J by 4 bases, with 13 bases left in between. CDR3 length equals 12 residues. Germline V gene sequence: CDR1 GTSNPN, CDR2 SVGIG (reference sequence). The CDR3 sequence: CASTGGGETQYF. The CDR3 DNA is TGTGCCTCAACAGGGGGGGGAGAGACCCAGTACTTC.

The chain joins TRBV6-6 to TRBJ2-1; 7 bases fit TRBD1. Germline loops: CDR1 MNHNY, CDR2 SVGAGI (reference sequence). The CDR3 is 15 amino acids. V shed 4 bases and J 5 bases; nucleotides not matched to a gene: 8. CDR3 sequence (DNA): TGTGCCAGCAGTTGGCCCTTCGGGACAGACAATGAGCAGTTCTTC. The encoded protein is CASSWPFGTDNEQFF.

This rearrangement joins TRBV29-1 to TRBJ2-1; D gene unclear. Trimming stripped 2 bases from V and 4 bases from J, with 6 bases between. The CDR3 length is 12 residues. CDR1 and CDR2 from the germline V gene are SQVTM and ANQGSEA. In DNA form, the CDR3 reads TGCAGCGTTGAACAGCAGTACAATGAGCAGTTCTTC. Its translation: CSVEQQYNEQFF.

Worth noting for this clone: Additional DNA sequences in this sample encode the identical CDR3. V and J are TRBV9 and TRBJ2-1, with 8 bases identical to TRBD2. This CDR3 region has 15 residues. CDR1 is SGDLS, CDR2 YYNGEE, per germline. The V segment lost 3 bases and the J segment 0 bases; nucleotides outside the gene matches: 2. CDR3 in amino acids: CASSASGSSYNEQFF. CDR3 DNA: TGTGCCAGCAGCGCCAGCGGGAGCTCCTACAATGAGCAGTTCTTC.

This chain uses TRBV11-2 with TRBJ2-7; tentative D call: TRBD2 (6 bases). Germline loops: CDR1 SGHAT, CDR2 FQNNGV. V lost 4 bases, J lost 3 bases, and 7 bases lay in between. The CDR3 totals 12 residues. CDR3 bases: TGTGCCAGCAGCTCCGGGAGCTACGAGCAGTACTTC. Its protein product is CASSSGSYEQYF.

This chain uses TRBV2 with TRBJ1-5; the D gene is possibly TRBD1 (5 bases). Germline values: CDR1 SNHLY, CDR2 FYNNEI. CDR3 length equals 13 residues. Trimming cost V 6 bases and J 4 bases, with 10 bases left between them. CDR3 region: CASRRDGNQPQHF. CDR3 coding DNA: TGTGCCAGCAGAAGGGACGGGAATCAGCCCCAGCATTTT.

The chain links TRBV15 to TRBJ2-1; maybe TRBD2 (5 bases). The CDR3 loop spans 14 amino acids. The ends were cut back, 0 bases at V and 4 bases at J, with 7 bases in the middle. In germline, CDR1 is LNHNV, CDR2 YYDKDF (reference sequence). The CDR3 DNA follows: TGTGCCACCAGCAGAGACGGACTGTACAATGAGCAGTTCTTC. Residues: CATSRDGLYNEQFF.

CDR3 in amino acids: CASSLLAASSYNEQFF. The DNA for the CDR3 is TGTGCCAGCAGTTTATTAGCGGCTAGCTCCTACAATGAGCAGTTCTTC. The rearrangement uses TRBV27 and TRBJ2-1, with D possibly being TRBD2 (6 bases). The germline V gene has CDR1 MNHEY and CDR2 SMNVEV (reference sequence). The CDR3 is 16 amino acids. Trimming stripped 1 base from V and 0 bases from J, with 10 bases between.

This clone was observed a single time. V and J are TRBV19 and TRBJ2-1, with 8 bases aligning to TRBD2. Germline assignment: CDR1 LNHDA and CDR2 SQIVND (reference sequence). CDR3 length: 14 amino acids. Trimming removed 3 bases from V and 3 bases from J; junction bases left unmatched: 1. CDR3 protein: CASSISGDYNEQFF. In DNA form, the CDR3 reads TGTGCCAGTAGTATTAGCGGGGACTACAATGAGCAGTTCTTC.

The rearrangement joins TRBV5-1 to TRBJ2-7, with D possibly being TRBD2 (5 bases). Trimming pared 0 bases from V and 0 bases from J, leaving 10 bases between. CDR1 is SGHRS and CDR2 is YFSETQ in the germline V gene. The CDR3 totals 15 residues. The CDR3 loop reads CASSLERGSSYEQYF. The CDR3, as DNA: TGCGCCAGCAGCTTGGAGAGAGGGAGCTCCTACGAGCAGTACTTC.

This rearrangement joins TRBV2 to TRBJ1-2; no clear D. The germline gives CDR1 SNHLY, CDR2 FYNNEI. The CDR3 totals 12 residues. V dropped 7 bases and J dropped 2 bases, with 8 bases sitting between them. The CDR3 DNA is TGTGCCAGCAAGACGAACAACTATGGCTACACCTTC. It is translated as CASKTNNYGYTF.

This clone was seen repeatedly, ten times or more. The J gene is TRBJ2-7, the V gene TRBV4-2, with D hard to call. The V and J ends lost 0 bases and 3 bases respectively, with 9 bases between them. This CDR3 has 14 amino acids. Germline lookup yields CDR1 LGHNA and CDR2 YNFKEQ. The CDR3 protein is CASSQEYGYYEQYF. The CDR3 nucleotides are TGTGCCAGCAGCCAAGAGTACGGGTACTACGAGCAGTACTTC.

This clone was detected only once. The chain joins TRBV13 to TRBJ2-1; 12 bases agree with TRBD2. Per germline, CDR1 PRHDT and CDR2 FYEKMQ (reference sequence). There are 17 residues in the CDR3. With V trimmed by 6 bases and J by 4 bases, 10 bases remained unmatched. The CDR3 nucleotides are TGTGCCAGCAGACTTAGGGTCGGGACTAGCGGGTACAATGAGCAGTTCTTC. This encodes CASRLRVGTSGYNEQFF.

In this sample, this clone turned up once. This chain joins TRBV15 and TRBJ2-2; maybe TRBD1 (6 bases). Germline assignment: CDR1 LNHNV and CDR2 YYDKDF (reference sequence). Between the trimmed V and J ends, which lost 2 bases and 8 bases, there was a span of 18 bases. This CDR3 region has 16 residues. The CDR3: CATSRPATGKAGELFF. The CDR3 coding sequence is TGTGCCACCAGCAGACCGGCAACAGGGAAGGCAGGGGAGCTGTTTTTT.

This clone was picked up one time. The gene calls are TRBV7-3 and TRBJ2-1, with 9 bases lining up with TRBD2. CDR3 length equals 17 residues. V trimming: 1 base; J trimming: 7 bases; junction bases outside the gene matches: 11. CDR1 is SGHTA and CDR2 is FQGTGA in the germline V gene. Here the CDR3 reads CASSLMFGLAGTNEQFF. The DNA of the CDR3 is TGTGCCAGCAGCTTAATGTTTGGGCTAGCGGGAACAAATGAGCAGTTCTTC.

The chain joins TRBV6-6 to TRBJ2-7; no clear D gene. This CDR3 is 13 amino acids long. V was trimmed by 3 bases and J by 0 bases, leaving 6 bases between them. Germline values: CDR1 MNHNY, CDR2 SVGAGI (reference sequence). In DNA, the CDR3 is TGTGCCAGCAGTTATTTGAGCTCCTACGAGCAGTACTTC. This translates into CASSYLSSYEQYF.

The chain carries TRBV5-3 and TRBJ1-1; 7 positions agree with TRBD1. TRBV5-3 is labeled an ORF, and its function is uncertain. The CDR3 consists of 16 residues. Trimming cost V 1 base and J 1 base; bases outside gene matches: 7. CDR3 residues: CARSLRDRDKNTEAFF. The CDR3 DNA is TGTGCCAGAAGCTTGCGCGACAGGGACAAGAACACTGAAGCTTTCTTT.

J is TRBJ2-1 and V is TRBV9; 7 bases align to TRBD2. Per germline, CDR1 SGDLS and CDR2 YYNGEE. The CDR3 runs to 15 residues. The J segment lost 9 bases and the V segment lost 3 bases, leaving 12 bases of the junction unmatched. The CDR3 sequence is CASSAVVGLRIEQFF. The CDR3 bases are TGTGCCAGCAGCGCCGTCGTGGGACTACGGATTGAGCAGTTCTTC.